This T cell receptor beta chain stems from a study of early T cells in non-severe SARS-CoV-2 infection. In its sample, this clonotype was seen many times. This CDR3 has 15 residues. The germline V gene has CDR1 SGHNT and CDR2 YYREEE (reference sequence). Germline trimming cut 4 bases from V and 2 bases from J; bases unmatched to any gene: 4. TCRdb used MiXCR to reprocess the 5' RACE reads, holding one entry per CDR3 protein. Of 65,000 to 85,000 distinct CDR3 sequences listed, around 15% are singletons. The chain carries TRBV5-4 and TRBJ2-1; 9 bases line up with TRBD2. This sequence was found in an adult who was a healthcare worker with PCR-confirmed SARS-CoV-2 infection or an uninfected control (not recorded which). Material: whole blood. In DNA form, the CDR3 reads TGTGCCAGCAGCCCCCAGCGGGAGGCCTACAATGAGCAGTTCTTC. Its protein product is CASSPQREAYNEQFF. Complete variable domain (other parts from reference TRBV5-4 and TRBJ2-1): ETGVTQSPTHLIKTRGQQVTLRCSSQSGHNTVSWYQQALGQGPQFIFQYYREEENGRGNFPPRFSGLQFPNYSSELNVNALELDDSALYLCASSPQREAYNEQFFGPGTRLTVL.